This T cell receptor beta chain stems from a study of neurological immune-mediated disorders. This CDR3 contains 14 residues. Germline V gene sequence: CDR1 SGHTA, CDR2 FQGNSA. V was pared by 1 base and J by 5 bases, with 9 bases between. PBMCs stored at -80 C, numbering 2 million, were the origin of the unsorted libraries. TCRdb analysed the 5' RACE reads with MiXCR anew, one entry per CDR3 protein. The table lists around 64,000 distinct CDR3 sequences, approximately 3.3% of them singletons. In its sample, this clonotype was seen many times. The chain uses TRBV7-2 and TRBJ2-1; D not resolved. This TCR derives from a woman between 50 and 59 years old with multiple sclerosis. Input material: PBMCs. In nucleotides, the CDR3 is TGTGCCAGCAGCTTAGGATCCGGGCACAATGAGCAGTTCTTC. It encodes CASSLGSGHNEQFF.